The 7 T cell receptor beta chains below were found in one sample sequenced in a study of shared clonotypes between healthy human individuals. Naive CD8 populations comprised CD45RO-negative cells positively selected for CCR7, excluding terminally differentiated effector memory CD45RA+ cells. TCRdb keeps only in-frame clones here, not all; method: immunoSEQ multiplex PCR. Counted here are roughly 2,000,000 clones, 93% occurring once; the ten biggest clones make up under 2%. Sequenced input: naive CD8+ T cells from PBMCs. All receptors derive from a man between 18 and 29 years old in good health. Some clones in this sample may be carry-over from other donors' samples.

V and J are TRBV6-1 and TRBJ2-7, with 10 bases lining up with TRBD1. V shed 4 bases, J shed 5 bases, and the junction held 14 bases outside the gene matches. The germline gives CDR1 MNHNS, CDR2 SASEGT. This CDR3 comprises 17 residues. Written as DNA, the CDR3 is TGTGCCAGCAGTGCTCCGGACAGGGGGTGGGTTGGGGACGAGCAGTACTTC. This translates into CASSAPDRGWVGDEQYF.

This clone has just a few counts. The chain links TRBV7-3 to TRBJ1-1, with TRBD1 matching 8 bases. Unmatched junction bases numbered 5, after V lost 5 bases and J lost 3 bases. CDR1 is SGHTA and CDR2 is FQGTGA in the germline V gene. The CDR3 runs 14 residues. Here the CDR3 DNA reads TGTGCCAGCAGCACACAGGGGGGAGACACTGAAGCTTTCTTT. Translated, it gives CASSTQGGDTEAFF.

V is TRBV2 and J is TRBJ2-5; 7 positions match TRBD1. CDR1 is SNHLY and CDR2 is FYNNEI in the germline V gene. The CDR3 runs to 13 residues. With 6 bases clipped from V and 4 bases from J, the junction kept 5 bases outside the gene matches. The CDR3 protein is CASSKGARETQYF. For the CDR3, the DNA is TGTGCCAGCAGCAAGGGGGCGCGAGAGACCCAGTACTTC. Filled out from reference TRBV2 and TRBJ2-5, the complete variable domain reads EPEVTQTPSHQVTQMGQEVILRCVPISNHLYFYWYRQILGQKVEFLVSFYNNEISEKSEIFDDQFSVERPDGSNFTLKIRSTKLEDSAMYFCASSKGARETQYFGPGTRLLVL.

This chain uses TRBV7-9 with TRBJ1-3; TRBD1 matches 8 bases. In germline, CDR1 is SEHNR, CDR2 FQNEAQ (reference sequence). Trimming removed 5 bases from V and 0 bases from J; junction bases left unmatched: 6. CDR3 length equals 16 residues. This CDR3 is CASSLRTGSSGNTIYF. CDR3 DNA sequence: TGTGCCAGCAGCCTACGGACAGGGAGCTCTGGAAACACCATATATTTT.

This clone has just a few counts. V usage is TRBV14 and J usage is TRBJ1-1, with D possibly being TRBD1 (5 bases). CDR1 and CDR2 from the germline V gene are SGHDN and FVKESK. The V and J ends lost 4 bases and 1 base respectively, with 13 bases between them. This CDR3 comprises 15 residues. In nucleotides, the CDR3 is TGTGCCAGCAGCCCTTTGAGGAGGGGGAACACTGAAGCTTTCTTT. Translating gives CASSPLRRGNTEAFF. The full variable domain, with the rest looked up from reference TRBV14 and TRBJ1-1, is EAGVTQFPSHSVIEKGQTVTLRCDPISGHDNLYWYRRVMGKEIKFLLHFVKESKQDESGMPNNRFLAERTGGTYSTLKVQPAELEDSGVYFCASSPLRRGNTEAFFGQGTRLTVV.

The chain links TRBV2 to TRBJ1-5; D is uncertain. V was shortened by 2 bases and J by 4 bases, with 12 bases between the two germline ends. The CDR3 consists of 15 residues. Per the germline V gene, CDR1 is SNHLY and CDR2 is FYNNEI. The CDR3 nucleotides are TGTGCCAGCAGTGAATTACAGACACGAAATCAGCCCCAGCATTTT. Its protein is CASSELQTRNQPQHF. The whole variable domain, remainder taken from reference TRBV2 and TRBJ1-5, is EPEVTQTPSHQVTQMGQEVILRCVPISNHLYFYWYRQILGQKVEFLVSFYNNEISEKSEIFDDQFSVERPDGSNFTLKIRSTKLEDSAMYFCASSELQTRNQPQHFGDGTRLSIL.

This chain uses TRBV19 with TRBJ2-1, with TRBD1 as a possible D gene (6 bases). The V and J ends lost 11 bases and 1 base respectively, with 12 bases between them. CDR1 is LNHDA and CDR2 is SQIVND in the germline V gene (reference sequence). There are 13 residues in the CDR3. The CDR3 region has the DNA TGTGCCTCCGGGACAAATTCCTACAATGAGCAGTTCTTC. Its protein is CASGTNSYNEQFF. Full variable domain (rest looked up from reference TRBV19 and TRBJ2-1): DGGITQSPKYLFRKEGQNVTLSCEQNLNHDAMYWYRQDPGQGLRLIYYSQIVNDFQKGDIAEGYSVSREKKESFPLTVTSAQKNPTAFYLCASGTNSYNEQFFGPGTRLTVL.